The 29 T cell receptor beta chains below were found in one sample sequenced in a study of STAT5B mutations in CD4+ large granular lymphocyte leukemia. The table came from immunoSEQ multiplex PCR; TCRdb's copy has only in-frame clones and leaves some out. The table lists 25,000 to 35,000 clones, roughly four fifths of them singletons, with 0.25% to 0.35% in the top ten. The sequencing input was CD4+ T cells from blood buffy coats. The receptors derive from a human donor in good health.

The rearrangement joins TRBV5-4 to TRBJ1-2; possible D gene TRBD1, 5 bases. Germline CDR1 and CDR2: SGHNT and YYREEE (reference sequence). The V end lost 0 bases, the J end lost 4 bases, and 10 bases lay between the germline ends. CDR3 length: 14 amino acids. The CDR3 reads CASSLAGGSYGYTF. CDR3 DNA: TGTGCCAGCAGCTTGGCCGGGGGAAGCTATGGCTACACCTTC. The variable domain in full, completed from reference TRBV5-4 and TRBJ1-2, reads ETGVTQSPTHLIKTRGQQVTLRCSSQSGHNTVSWYQQALGQGPQFIFQYYREEENGRGNFPPRFSGLQFPNYSSELNVNALELDDSALYLCASSLAGGSYGYTFGSGTRLTVV.

V is TRBV6-6 and J is TRBJ2-1; tentative D call: TRBD2 (5 bases). Germline lookup yields CDR1 MNHNY and CDR2 SVGAGI (reference sequence). V lost 5 bases to trimming and J lost 6 bases, with 14 bases between them. The CDR3 has 14 amino acids. CDR3 DNA sequence: TGTGCCAGCAGTATCGGCGGGCTTAGCAATGAGCAGTTCTTC. This gives the protein CASSIGGLSNEQFF.

This chain links TRBV10-3 with TRBJ2-5; possibly TRBD2 for D (6 bases). Germline assignment: CDR1 ENHRY and CDR2 SYGVKD. Trimming cost V 1 base and J 4 bases, with 16 bases left between them. The CDR3 contains 16 residues. CDR3 region: CAISEFGGAVLETQYF. For the CDR3, the DNA is TGTGCCATCAGTGAGTTTGGCGGGGCTGTACTAGAGACCCAGTACTTC.

This clone was detected only a few times. The V and J genes are TRBV11-3 and TRBJ2-1; 8 bases map to TRBD1. Losses at the gene ends were 0 bases for V and 7 bases for J; bases not matched to a gene: 11. CDR3 size: 17 residues. Looked up from germline, CDR1 is SGHNT and CDR2 is YENEEA. Here the CDR3 reads CASSLEGAGGVFNEQFF. The CDR3 region has the DNA TGTGCCAGCAGCTTAGAGGGGGCAGGGGGCGTCTTTAATGAGCAGTTCTTC.

The V gene is TRBV7-8, the J gene TRBJ1-3, with D perhaps TRBD1 (5 bases). This CDR3 contains 16 residues. Trimming stripped 3 bases from V and 0 bases from J, with 12 bases between. Germline V CDR1 and CDR2: SGHVS, FQNEAQ. This CDR3 is CASSFGGSFSGNTIYF. Written as DNA, the CDR3 is TGTGCCAGCAGCTTTGGGGGAAGTTTCTCTGGAAACACCATATATTTT.

The chain uses TRBV9 and TRBJ2-3; 8 nucleotides line up with TRBD1. Germline V lookup: CDR1 SGDLS, CDR2 YYNGEE. The CDR3 contains 15 residues. V lost 3 bases, J lost 6 bases, and 9 bases stayed unmatched. CDR3 loop: CASSALGQGADTQYF. The CDR3 coding sequence is TGTGCCAGCAGCGCCCTTGGACAGGGAGCTGATACGCAGTATTTT. Complete variable domain (other parts from reference TRBV9 and TRBJ2-3): DSGVTQTPKHLITATGQRVTLRCSPRSGDLSVYWYQQSLDQGLQFLIQYYNGEERAKGNILERFSAQQFPDLHSELNLSSLELGDSALYFCASSALGQGADTQYFGPGTRLTVL.

The chain carries TRBV19 and TRBJ2-3; 14 bases agree with TRBD2. There are 19 residues in the CDR3. V lost 3 bases, J lost 0 bases, and 8 bases stayed unmatched. Germline V lookup: CDR1 LNHDA, CDR2 SQIVND (reference sequence). CDR3 bases: TGTGCCAGTAGTATTTCGGGGACTAGCGGGAGAACGAGCACAGATACGCAGTATTTT. Translated: CASSISGTSGRTSTDTQYF.

The rearrangement links TRBV6-5 to TRBJ1-2, with a possible D match to TRBD1 (5 bases). V was shortened by 7 bases and J by 8 bases, with 20 bases between the two germline ends. The CDR3 spans 14 residues. CDR1 is MNHEY, CDR2 SVGAGI, per germline. The CDR3 nucleotides are TGTGCCAGCACCCAGGGTACACAGATCGGAGGCTACACCTTC. Residues: CASTQGTQIGGYTF.

Here the CDR3 DNA reads TGTGCCAGCAGCTCCACTCGGGAGGGTATGACCATATATTTT. It yields the protein CASSSTREGMTIYF. The chain has TRBV11-3 and TRBJ1-3; D gene unclear. Germline V CDR1 and CDR2: SGHNT, YENEEA. This CDR3 comprises 14 residues. V was clipped by 4 bases and J by 10 bases, with 17 bases between them. The whole variable domain, filled in from reference TRBV11-3 and TRBJ1-3, reads EAGVVQSPRYKIIEKKQPVAFWCNPISGHNTLYWYLQNLGQGPELLIRYENEEAVDDSQLPKDRFSAERLKGVDSTLKIQPAELGDSAVYLCASSSTREGMTIYFGEGSWLTVV.

This chain connects TRBV2 to TRBJ2-2; 7 bases are shared with TRBD2. Germline values: CDR1 SNHLY, CDR2 FYNNEI. The CDR3 has 16 amino acids. V lost 7 bases, J lost 5 bases, and 13 bases stayed unmatched. The CDR3 coding sequence is TGTGCCAGCAACTCACCGGGACTAACTGGGACCGGGGAGCTGTTTTTT. Translated, it gives CASNSPGLTGTGELFF.

The J gene is TRBJ2-3, the V gene TRBV6-7; D is uncertain. TRBV6-7 is designated an ORF whose function remains uncertain. V lost 0 bases and J lost 1, with 8 bases in between. This CDR3 has 15 residues. The CDR3 nucleotides read TGTGCCAGCAGTTACTCGGTCTCCGGCACAGATACGCAGTATTTT. Translation gives CASSYSVSGTDTQYF.

J is TRBJ2-1 and V is TRBV5-1; D is perhaps TRBD1 (6 bases). V was cut by 1 base and J by 3 bases, with 8 bases left in between. The germline V gene encodes CDR1 SGHRS and CDR2 YFSETQ. The CDR3 consists of 14 residues. As DNA, the CDR3 is TGCGCCAGCAGCTTGATGGACAGCTACAATGAGCAGTTCTTC. Translating it yields CASSLMDSYNEQFF.

The CDR3: CASSGGQGYEQYF. In DNA, the CDR3 is TGTGCCAGCAGCGGAGGACAGGGCTACGAGCAGTACTTC. The chain couples TRBV7-2 to TRBJ2-7; 8 nucleotides line up with TRBD1. There are 13 residues in the CDR3. The J segment lost 3 bases and the V segment lost 5 bases, leaving 3 bases of the junction unmatched. The V gene's germline CDR1 is SGHTA and CDR2 FQGNSA.

This chain uses TRBV2 with TRBJ2-7, with D perhaps TRBD1 or TRBD2 (5 bases each). CDR3 size: 13 residues. Germline assignment: CDR1 SNHLY and CDR2 FYNNEI. Trimming removed 8 bases from V and 3 bases from J, with 14 bases in between. The CDR3 loop is CASGGIFDYEQYF. In nucleotides, the CDR3 is TGTGCCAGCGGGGGTATCTTCGACTACGAGCAGTACTTC.

The V gene is TRBV10-3, the J gene TRBJ2-3; 10 nucleotides line up with TRBD1. There are 17 residues in the CDR3. V was pared by 2 bases and J by 3 bases, with 8 bases of the junction left unmatched. Germline V gene lookup returns CDR1 ENHRY and CDR2 SYGVKD. The CDR3 spells CAISEAPPGQGTDTQYF. The CDR3, as DNA: TGTGCCATCAGTGAGGCACCACCGGGACAGGGGACAGATACGCAGTATTTT.

The V and J genes are TRBV28 and TRBJ1-2; D not resolved. V was cut by 6 bases and J by 2 bases, with 10 bases left in between. The CDR3 has 13 residues. CDR1 MDHEN and CDR2 SYDVKM come from the germline V gene. CDR3 amino acids: CASSLVGNYGYTF. The CDR3 DNA follows: TGTGCCAGCAGCCTGGTGGGGAACTATGGCTACACCTTC.

This chain connects TRBV5-4 to TRBJ2-1, with unresolved D. Germline lookup yields CDR1 SGHNT and CDR2 YYREEE (reference sequence). The CDR3 totals 13 residues. V shed 0 bases and J shed 5 bases, with 6 bases lying between them. DNA for the CDR3: TGTGCCAGCAGCTTGGACGGAAACAATGAGCAGTTCTTC. It is translated as CASSLDGNNEQFF.

The chain combines TRBV11-3 with TRBJ2-5, with 7 bases that match TRBD2. The V gene's germline CDR1 is SGHNT and CDR2 YENEEA. J lost 5 bases, V lost 5 bases, and 11 bases had no gene match. CDR3 length: 15 residues. CDR3 amino acids: CASSRRTSLMETQYF. The CDR3 DNA is TGTGCCAGCAGCCGGCGGACTAGTCTTATGGAGACCCAGTACTTC.

The genes are TRBV6-1 and TRBJ2-2; 10 nucleotides match TRBD2. From germline, CDR1 is MNHNS and CDR2 SASEGT. Trimming took 3 bases from V and 0 from J; bases not matched to a gene: 4. The CDR3 runs 17 residues. The CDR3 DNA sequence: TGTGCCAGCAGTGACCGGGGACTAGCGACGAACACCGGGGAGCTGTTTTTT. Protein product: CASSDRGLATNTGELFF.

The chain couples TRBV9 to TRBJ2-5; D is undetermined. Germline V CDR1 and CDR2: SGDLS, YYNGEE. Trimming shortened V by 4 bases and J by 1 base, and 5 bases separated the two germline ends. The CDR3 runs 12 residues. The CDR3 protein is CASSLFQETQYF. The DNA for the CDR3 is TGTGCCAGCAGCCTTTTCCAAGAGACCCAGTACTTC.

CDR3 nucleotides: TGTGCCACCAGCAGAGATGGAGGGCCGAGTGAAAAACTGTTTTTT. It codes for CATSRDGGPSEKLFF. J is TRBJ1-4 and V is TRBV15, with no clear D. V shed 0 bases and J shed 7 bases, with 12 bases lying between them. Germline V gives CDR1 LNHNV, CDR2 YYDKDF (reference sequence). The CDR3 runs 15 residues.

The rearrangement uses TRBV9 and TRBJ2-1; 7 bases line up with TRBD2. There are 17 residues in the CDR3. Per the germline V gene, CDR1 is SGDLS and CDR2 is YYNGEE. Losses at the gene ends were 0 bases for V and 1 base for J; bases not matched to a gene: 7. The CDR3 DNA reads as TGTGCCAGCAGCGTAGCTACAGGCGGGAGTTCCTACAATGAGCAGTTCTTC. It codes for CASSVATGGSSYNEQFF.

This chain uses TRBV28 with TRBJ2-7; 8 positions match TRBD2. CDR3 length equals 14 residues. CDR1 is MDHEN, CDR2 SYDVKM, per germline. Trimming cost V 5 bases and J 3 bases; bases outside gene matches: 6. The chain's CDR3 is CASSLGLAGYEQYF. In nucleotides, the CDR3 is TGTGCCAGCAGTCTCGGACTAGCCGGCTACGAGCAGTACTTC. The entire variable domain, with the rest obtained from reference TRBV28 and TRBJ2-7, is as follows: DVKVTQSSRYLVKRTGEKVFLECVQDMDHENMFWYRQDPGLGLRLIYFSYDVKMKEKGDIPEGYSVSREKKERFSLILESASTNQTSMYLCASSLGLAGYEQYFGPGTRLTVT.

The rearrangement joins TRBV5-1 to TRBJ1-6; D gene ambiguous. The V gene lost 2 bases and the J gene lost 9 bases, with 18 bases spanning the gap. Germline-derived CDR1 and CDR2 are SGHRS and YFSETQ. The CDR3 covers 16 residues. CDR3 sequence: CASSFEASGEGSPLHF. CDR3 coding DNA: TGCGCCAGCAGCTTCGAAGCATCCGGGGAGGGTTCACCCCTCCACTTT.

This clone turned up a few times. CDR3 residues: CASKVQLAVSNEQFF. CDR3 DNA: TGTGCCAGCAAAGTCCAACTAGCGGTCTCGAATGAGCAGTTCTTC. The J gene is TRBJ2-1, the V gene TRBV13; 8 nucleotides match TRBD2. This CDR3 has 15 residues. Germline loops: CDR1 PRHDT, CDR2 FYEKMQ (reference sequence). The V segment lost 7 bases and the J segment 7 bases; nucleotides outside the gene matches: 12.

V and J are TRBV4-3 and TRBJ2-2; 11 bases agree with TRBD2. The CDR3 sequence is 17 residues long. Germline V gives CDR1 LGHNA, CDR2 YSLEER. Trimming removed 2 bases from V and 7 bases from J; junction bases left unmatched: 9. The CDR3: CASSQTLAGASSGELFF. CDR3 DNA sequence: TGCGCCAGCAGCCAAACACTAGCGGGAGCTAGTAGCGGGGAGCTGTTTTTT.

The chain employs TRBV2 and TRBJ2-3; 8 bases line up with TRBD2. The CDR3 sequence is 15 residues long. Per germline, CDR1 SNHLY and CDR2 FYNNEI. Germline trimming cut 6 bases from V and 0 bases from J; bases unmatched to any gene: 5. CDR3 amino acids: CASRGTSGSTDTQYF. CDR3 DNA: TGTGCCAGCAGGGGAACTAGCGGAAGCACAGATACGCAGTATTTT.

The chain has TRBV6-4 and TRBJ1-2; 8 bases agree with TRBD1. The CDR3 runs 13 residues. Trimming cost V 5 bases and J 4 bases; bases outside gene matches: 3. The V gene's germline CDR1 is MRHNA and CDR2 SNTAGT. Written as DNA, the CDR3 is TGTGCCAGCAGTCGGGACAGGACCTATGGCTACACCTTC. It is translated as CASSRDRTYGYTF.

The J gene is TRBJ1-2, the V gene TRBV10-3, with 7 bases matching TRBD1. Germline V gene data show CDR1 as ENHRY and CDR2 as SYGVKD. Trimming at V came to 3 bases and at J to 9 bases, leaving 7 bases not matched to a gene. The CDR3 has 13 residues. CDR3 sequence reads: CAISDGDRARYTF. The CDR3 nucleotides read TGTGCCATCAGTGATGGAGACAGGGCACGCTACACCTTC.